The next 24 T cell receptor beta chains were all read from a single sample in a study of T cell repertoires in cytomegalovirus infection. The antigens these receptors bind are not known. Each CDR3 protein gets one entry after TCRdb re-called the reads with MiXCR. The table has some 320,000 distinct CDR3 sequences, roughly 28% seen once. The sample was cultured PBMCs, taken from culture after CMV antigen stimulation. These receptors were taken from a human donor in good health (CMV status not recorded). Some clones in this sample may be carry-over from other donors' samples.

The sample holds a few counts of this clonotype. The chain is built from TRBV2 and TRBJ2-7; 9 nucleotides align to TRBD1. There are 13 residues in the CDR3. From germline, CDR1 is SNHLY and CDR2 FYNNEI. V dropped 6 bases and J dropped 3; count of bases not matched to a gene: 3. In DNA form, the CDR3 reads TGTGCCAGCAGGACGACAGGGGGCTACGAGCAGTACTTC. Its protein product is CASRTTGGYEQYF.

This clonotype has just a few counts. The V call is TRBV28, the J call TRBJ1-3; D is possibly TRBD1 (6 bases). The CDR3 covers 14 residues. CDR1 MDHEN and CDR2 SYDVKM come from the germline V gene. Trimming shortened V by 8 bases and J by 3 bases, and 14 bases separated the two germline ends. CDR3 sequence reads: CASHGGGIGNTIYF. DNA of the CDR3: TGTGCCAGCCATGGGGGGGGCATTGGAAACACCATATATTTT.

This clonotype was observed at least ten times. This chain joins TRBV7-6 and TRBJ2-1; 16 bases fit TRBD2. From germline, CDR1 is SGHVS and CDR2 FNYEAQ. With V trimmed by 5 bases and J by 7 bases, 8 bases remained unmatched. CDR3 length: 17 residues. The CDR3 sequence: CASSIGTSGGAWNEQFF. The CDR3 DNA reads as TGTGCCAGCAGCATCGGGACTAGCGGGGGGGCGTGGAATGAGCAGTTCTTC.

In this sample, this clonotype turned up many times. The chain combines TRBV9 with TRBJ1-1, with D unresolved. V lost 3 bases, J lost 2 bases, and 8 bases lay in between. The CDR3 has 13 residues. Germline CDR1 and CDR2: SGDLS and YYNGEE. The CDR3 nucleotides read TGTGCCAGCAGCGAGGGTCGTAACACTGAAGCTTTCTTT. It specifies CASSEGRNTEAFF.

This clonotype showed up many times. This sequence joins TRBV7-2 and TRBJ2-5, with TRBD1 identical over 7 bases. This CDR3 is built from 14 residues. Germline V gives CDR1 SGHTA, CDR2 FQGNSA. After removal of 4 bases from V and 5 bases from J, the junction contained 7 bases not matched to a gene. The CDR3 bases are TGTGCCAGCAGCTCGCCAGGGGGAAAGGAGACCCAGTACTTC. Translating it yields CASSSPGGKETQYF.

The chain uses TRBV28 and TRBJ2-1; TRBD2 agrees at 14 bases. This CDR3 is built from 18 residues. Unmatched junction bases numbered 14, after V lost 4 bases and J lost 9 bases. Germline V gene data show CDR1 as MDHEN and CDR2 as SYDVKM. The CDR3 loop reads CASSSPLGLAGGPGEQFF. CDR3 DNA: TGTGCCAGCAGTTCCCCTCTCGGACTAGCGGGAGGACCGGGTGAGCAGTTCTTC.

This clonotype turned up a few times. J is TRBJ1-2 and V is TRBV4-1, with D perhaps matching TRBD1 (6 bases). This CDR3 contains 14 residues. Germline loops: CDR1 MGHRA, CDR2 YSYEKL. Trimming removed 6 bases from V and 8 bases from J, with 19 bases in between. Here the CDR3 reads CASRSDRGVRGYTF. CDR3 nucleotides: TGCGCCAGCAGATCGGACAGAGGGGTGAGGGGCTACACCTTC.

The chain joins TRBV11-2 to TRBJ1-6, with 8 bases matching TRBD1. V lost 2 bases to trimming and J lost 7 bases; unmatched junction nucleotides: 7. The CDR3 spans 16 residues. Germline-derived CDR1 and CDR2 are SGHAT and FQNNGV. The CDR3 protein is CASSLFATGENSPLHF. For the CDR3, the DNA is TGTGCCAGCAGCTTATTTGCGACAGGGGAGAATTCACCCCTCCACTTT.

V is TRBV20-1 and J is TRBJ1-5; 9 bases align to TRBD1. Germline CDR1 and CDR2: DFQATT and SNEGSKA (reference sequence). This CDR3 contains 15 residues. J lost 4 bases, V lost 6 bases, and 10 bases had no gene match. DNA for the CDR3: TGCAGTGCCGGGACAGGGATGGCCTTAAATCAGCCCCAGCATTTT. As protein: CSAGTGMALNQPQHF.

This clonotype was counted between two and nine times. V gene TRBV12-3 or TRBV12-4 combines with J gene TRBJ1-2; D gene ambiguous. The V end lost 4 bases, the J end lost 4 bases, and 19 bases lay between the germline ends. The CDR3 has 16 residues. CDR3 residues: CASSSPRAASIYGYTF. The CDR3 DNA follows: TGTGCCAGCAGTTCCCCCCGGGCAGCGTCCATCTATGGCTACACCTTC.

This rearrangement joins TRBV28 to TRBJ1-5, with D possibly TRBD1 on 6 matching bases. Germline CDR1 reads MDHEN; CDR2 reads SYDVKM. The V and J ends lost 8 bases and 5 bases respectively, with 13 bases between them. This CDR3 comprises 13 residues. The CDR3 is CASEGAGDQPQHF. Written as DNA, the CDR3 is TGTGCCAGCGAAGGGGCAGGGGATCAGCCCCAGCATTTT.

With regard to this clonotype: A much more abundant neighbour one base away suggests this may be a read error. V usage is TRBV27 and J usage is TRBJ1-2, with 7 bases fitting TRBD1. Trimming at V came to 5 bases and at J to 4 bases, leaving 4 bases not matched to a gene. Germline CDR1 reads MNHEY; CDR2 reads SMNVEV (reference sequence). The CDR3 has 13 residues. The CDR3 reads CASSATGFYGYTF. DNA of the CDR3: TGTGCCAGCAGTGCGACAGGGTTCTATGGCTACACCTTC.

The chain carries TRBV12-3 or TRBV12-4 and TRBJ1-1, with 9 bases identical to TRBD1. J gave up 4 bases and V 7 bases, and 4 bases lay outside the gene matches. The CDR3 is 13 amino acids. CDR3 sequence: CASTLTGGTEAFF. The CDR3 bases are TGTGCCAGCACTCTGACAGGGGGCACTGAAGCTTTCTTT.

This clonotype has a single count. The chain recombines TRBV20-1 with TRBJ2-7; no definite D call. The V end was cut by 1 base, the J end by 5 bases, with 9 bases between. Germline values: CDR1 DFQATT, CDR2 SNEGSKA (reference sequence). This CDR3 spans 12 amino acids. The CDR3, as DNA: TGCAGTGCTAGAGTTTTGGGAAACGAGCAGTACTTC. Amino acid sequence: CSARVLGNEQYF.

This clonotype was seen a few times. This chain joins TRBV3-1 and TRBJ2-7; 9 bases are a match to TRBD1. The trim removed 4 bases at V and 2 bases at J, leaving 9 bases unmatched. Germline assignment: CDR1 LGHDT and CDR2 YNNKEL (reference sequence). The length of the CDR3 is 16 residues. The CDR3 sequence: CASSPAPGQGTYEQYF. The CDR3 region has the DNA TGTGCCAGCAGCCCCGCCCCCGGACAGGGGACCTACGAGCAGTACTTC.

This clonotype was recorded at least ten times. This sequence joins TRBV5-1 and TRBJ1-6, with 8 positions matching TRBD1. The V segment lost 0 bases and the J segment 11 bases; nucleotides outside the gene matches: 10. The length of the CDR3 is 16 residues. Per the germline V gene, CDR1 is SGHRS and CDR2 is YFSETQ. This CDR3 is CASSLDGPGQGAPLHF. CDR3 DNA sequence: TGCGCCAGCAGCTTGGATGGGCCCGGACAGGGAGCACCCCTCCACTTT.

This clonotype was found a few times. The chain has TRBV7-2 and TRBJ2-7; TRBD2 matches 8 bases. J gave up 2 bases and V 3 bases, and 3 bases lay outside the gene matches. The germline V gene has CDR1 SGHTA and CDR2 FQGNSA. The CDR3 covers 14 residues. This CDR3 reads CASSFGGAAYEQYF. Here the CDR3 DNA reads TGTGCCAGCAGCTTCGGGGGGGCCGCCTACGAGCAGTACTTC.

This clonotype has a handful of counts. The chain employs TRBV10-3 and TRBJ1-6; D remains ambiguous. CDR3 length: 15 residues. The V gene lost 5 bases and the J gene lost 10 bases, with 18 bases spanning the gap. CDR1 is ENHRY and CDR2 is SYGVKD in the germline V gene. The CDR3 is CAISSPRLPGSPLHF. The DNA for the CDR3 is TGTGCCATCAGTTCCCCCAGACTCCCGGGGTCACCCCTCCACTTT.

The chain carries TRBV20-1 and TRBJ1-3; tentative D call: TRBD1 (6 bases). V was pared by 0 bases and J by 2 bases, with 14 bases between. CDR3 length: 16 amino acids. The germline CDR1 and CDR2 sequences are DFQATT and SNEGSKA (reference sequence). The CDR3 here is CSARDPNRQAGNTIYF. CDR3 coding DNA: TGCAGTGCTAGAGATCCTAATCGACAGGCTGGAAACACCATATATTTT.

The chain carries TRBV7-2 and TRBJ1-2; no clear D. Germline assignment: CDR1 SGHTA and CDR2 FQGNSA. This CDR3 has 12 amino acids. Trimming took 3 bases from V and 14 from J, leaving 16 bases between them. The CDR3, as DNA: TGTGCCAGCAGCTTGCGACAACCCCGTTTGACCTTC. Translation: CASSLRQPRLTF.

This clonotype was observed at least ten times. The J gene is TRBJ1-5, the V gene TRBV12-3 or TRBV12-4, with TRBD1 matching 7 bases. This CDR3 is 15 amino acids long. V lost 2 bases and J lost 0; bases outside the gene matches: 1. CDR3 protein: CASSLRQGSNQPQHF. CDR3 in DNA: TGTGCCAGCAGTTTAAGACAGGGTAGCAATCAGCCCCAGCATTTT.

This clonotype was observed many times. The V gene is TRBV7-6, the J gene TRBJ1-1; D gene unclear. The CDR3 extends over 14 amino acids. Trimming removed 1 base at V and 1 base at J, with 7 bases between. Germline V CDR1 and CDR2: SGHVS, FNYEAQ. The CDR3 nucleotides are TGTGCCAGCAGCTTAGGGAGCGGGAACACTGAAGCTTTCTTT. It encodes CASSLGSGNTEAFF.

The chain couples TRBV9 to TRBJ2-2, with D perhaps given as TRBD1 or TRBD2 (5 bases each). The CDR3 runs to 14 residues. Germline V gives CDR1 SGDLS, CDR2 YYNGEE. V was trimmed by 3 bases and J by 6 bases, leaving 12 bases between them. As DNA, the CDR3 is TGTGCCAGCAGCGGAGGACCGGGGCCCGGGGAGCTGTTTTTT. Its translation is CASSGGPGPGELFF.

The rearrangement uses TRBV6-1 and TRBJ2-1; 10 bases align to TRBD1. The CDR3 covers 15 residues. Trimming at V came to 1 base and at J to 8 bases, leaving 5 bases not matched to a gene. Germline V gives CDR1 MNHNS, CDR2 SASEGT. Here the CDR3 reads CASSEGGQGFDEQFF. DNA for the CDR3: TGTGCCAGCAGTGAAGGGGGACAGGGGTTCGATGAGCAGTTCTTC.